The subject of this entry is one T cell receptor (beta chain). The data originate from a study of long-term antiretroviral therapy in people with HIV. Germline CDR1 is MGHRA and CDR2 is YSYEKL. V lost 0 bases, J lost 10 bases, and 12 bases lay in between. The CDR3 totals 13 residues. Version v3.0 of the immunoSEQ assay was performed at survey level. Assay: immunoSEQ multiplex PCR; the TCRdb copy retains only in-frame clones and omits some. Of tens of thousands of clones detected, about 77% appear once; the ten largest clones hold roughly 4.9%. The origin of this receptor is a woman in her 40s with HIV. The genes are TRBV4-1 and TRBJ1-2; a possible D gene is TRBD1 (6 bases). The sample was unsorted PBMCs, taken 0.5 years after starting antiretroviral therapy. The CDR3 sequence is CASSQELTGTYTF. The CDR3 nucleotides are TGCGCCAGCAGCCAAGAATTAACAGGGACCTACACCTTC.